This T cell receptor beta chain was obtained from a study of cytomegalovirus exposure and HLA in healthy donors. Study-level results: The investigators catalogued 164 TCR beta chains as cytomegalovirus-associated.

Remarks on this clone: Its target is unknown.

60 Vbeta and 13 Jbeta primers were used in PCR. Profiled with immunoSEQ multiplex PCR; TCRdb holds only in-frame clones, not every one. The listing contains about 72,000 clones. The CDR3 length is 16 residues. Germline-derived CDR1 and CDR2 are SNHLY and FYNNEI. Trimming took off 6 bases at V and 0 bases at J, with 12 bases between the two ends. The genes are TRBV2 and TRBJ1-6, with D possibly TRBD1 on 6 matching bases. What was sequenced was PBMCs. The sequence was collected from a man in his forties in good health and CMV-seronegative. The CDR3: CASSPQGSSYNSPLHF. DNA of the CDR3: TGTGCCAGCAGCCCCCAGGGGAGCTCCTATAATTCACCCCTCCACTTT.